A single sample gave rise to the 4 T cell receptor beta chains below, sequenced in a study of T-cell reconstitution after alpha-beta-depleted transplantation in children. Preparing the TCRbeta library involved the use of unique molecular identifiers. TCRdb re-analysed the PCR reads in MiXCR, keeping a single row per CDR3 protein. The repertoire holds some 200,000 distinct CDR3 sequences, with around 8.4% as singletons. This specimen was PBMCs, mostly from graft donor cells, taken 360 days after TCRalphabeta/CD19-depleted stem cell transplant. The receptors originated from a male patient aged 2 to 9 who had a stem cell transplant for acute myeloid leukemia, so the T cells may come from the graft donor.

This clonotype was found many times. The V and J genes are TRBV5-1 and TRBJ2-1, with 11 bases that match TRBD1. Germline CDR1 and CDR2: SGHRS and YFSETQ. The CDR3 runs to 14 residues. The junction had 0 bases not matched to a gene; V was cut back by 0 bases and J by 7 bases. The CDR3 sequence: CASSLGDRGNEQFF. In DNA, the CDR3 is TGCGCCAGCAGCTTGGGGGACAGGGGGAATGAGCAGTTCTTC.

This clonotype was observed a few times. The chain links TRBV19 to TRBJ2-2; no definite D call. Germline V CDR1 and CDR2: LNHDA, SQIVND (reference sequence). CDR3 length: 13 amino acids. V shed 8 bases and J shed 5 bases, with 12 bases lying between them. CDR3 sequence reads: CASHWASTGELFF. The CDR3 bases are TGTGCCAGTCACTGGGCCAGTACCGGGGAGCTGTTTTTT.

There are a few counts of this clonotype. This sequence joins TRBV7-3 and TRBJ1-1, with TRBD1 as a possible D gene (5 bases). The CDR3 runs to 14 residues. CDR1 SGHTA and CDR2 FQGTGA come from the germline V gene. Trimming left V 5 bases short and J 0 bases short, with 10 bases between. The CDR3 loop reads CASSLGGMNTEAFF. The CDR3 nucleotides are TGTGCCAGCAGCCTTGGGGGGATGAACACTGAAGCTTTCTTT. The whole variable domain, remainder taken from reference TRBV7-3 and TRBJ1-1, is GAGVSQTPSNKVTEKGKYVELRCDPISGHTALYWYRQSLGQGPEFLIYFQGTGAADDSGLPNDRFFAVRPEGSVSTLKIQRTERGDSAVYLCASSLGGMNTEAFFGQGTRLTVV.

This chain joins TRBV7-2 and TRBJ2-7; the D is unclear. Germline CDR1 SGHTA, CDR2 FQGNSA. V shed 1 base and J shed 4 bases, with 8 bases lying between them. The CDR3 is 13 amino acids. The CDR3 sequence: CASSLGHVYEQYV. The CDR3 DNA follows: TGTGCCAGCAGCTTAGGCCATGTTTACGAGCAGTACGTC.